The 18 T cell receptor beta chains below come from one sample, sequenced in a study of blood T cell repertoires in COVID-19 (dated by TCRdb to about 2020). Receptor libraries were prepared by the immunoSEQ multiplex PCR assay. This immuneACCESS table, as held by TCRdb, lists in-frame sequences with V and J called but not all clones. Of the missing ones, under half trace to an unresolved V gene in checked studies; the others have no known cause. The sample table contains approximately 150,000 clones; only one count was recorded for roughly 89% of them. The ten largest clones represent around 19% of the sample. The sequenced material came from peripheral blood. The receptors derive from a man aged 50 to 59 with active or convalescent COVID-19.

The chain uses TRBV5-6 and TRBJ1-2; 9 bases align to TRBD1. V lost 2 bases and J lost 6; bases outside the gene matches: 11. The CDR3 covers 16 residues. In germline, CDR1 is SGHDT, CDR2 YYEEEE. CDR3 nucleotide sequence: TGTGCCAGCAGCTTTCCCCAAGGACAGGGGTATAATGGCTACACCTTC. Translating gives CASSFPQGQGYNGYTF.

The chain has TRBV11-2 and TRBJ2-7; no clear D gene. Trimming removed 0 bases at V and 6 bases at J, with 9 bases between. Germline V gene sequence: CDR1 SGHAT, CDR2 FQNNGV. The CDR3 has 13 amino acids. Written as DNA, the CDR3 is TGTGCCAGCAGCTTAGAGGTCGCAGGCGAGCAGTACTTC. Its protein is CASSLEVAGEQYF.

The J gene is TRBJ2-1, the V gene TRBV10-1, with 7 bases matching TRBD2. The V and J ends lost 5 bases and 9 bases, in that order; junction bases with no gene match: 4. This CDR3 comprises 12 residues. The V gene's germline CDR1 is WNHNN and CDR2 SYGVQD (reference sequence). CDR3 loop: CASSPGLPEQFF. CDR3 nucleotide sequence: TGCGCCAGCAGTCCGGGACTACCTGAGCAGTTCTTC.

This chain connects TRBV3-1 (or the pseudogene TRBV3-2) to TRBJ1-5; D may be TRBD1 (6 bases). CDR1 is LGHDT and CDR2 is YNNKEL in the germline V gene (reference sequence). This CDR3 comprises 14 residues. The ends were cut back, 4 bases at V and 7 bases at J, with 14 bases in the middle. The DNA of the CDR3 is TGTGCCAGCAGCCTGGGACATTTGGACCAGCCCCAGCATTTT. Amino acids: CASSLGHLDQPQHF.

This chain links TRBV7-6 with TRBJ1-1, with 9 bases aligning to TRBD1. Germline CDR1 reads SGHVS; CDR2 reads FNYEAQ. With 4 bases clipped from V and 5 bases from J, the junction kept 5 bases outside the gene matches. This CDR3 has 14 residues. CDR3 DNA sequence: TGTGCCAGCAGCTCTGGACAGGGGCGGACTGAAGCTTTCTTT. Translation gives CASSSGQGRTEAFF.

This chain joins TRBV18 and TRBJ2-5; perhaps TRBD1 as D (6 bases). Trimming stripped 1 base from V and 3 bases from J, with 9 bases between. CDR3 length equals 14 residues. The germline gives CDR1 KGHSH, CDR2 LQKENI. DNA of the CDR3: TGTGCCAGCTCACCACTGGACAGCAAAGAGACCCAGTACTTC. Protein sequence: CASSPLDSKETQYF. Using reference TRBV18 and TRBJ2-5 for the parts outside the CDR3, the full variable domain is NAGVMQNPRHLVRRRGQEARLRCSPMKGHSHVYWYRQLPEEGLKFMVYLQKENIIDESGMPKERFSAEFPKEGPSILRIQQVVRGDSAAYFCASSPLDSKETQYFGPGTRLLVL.

The chain recombines TRBV19 with TRBJ1-1; 8 positions match TRBD1. Germline values: CDR1 LNHDA, CDR2 SQIVND (reference sequence). The CDR3 is 16 residues long. Trimming removed 3 bases from V and 0 bases from J; junction bases left unmatched: 6. The chain's CDR3 is CASSILGQGLNTEAFF. As DNA, the CDR3 is TGTGCCAGTAGTATTCTCGGACAGGGTTTGAACACTGAAGCTTTCTTT.

This CDR3 is CASSVLGQETQYF. CDR3 coding DNA: TGTGCCAGCAGCGTACTTGGCCAGGAGACCCAGTACTTC. The rearrangement uses TRBV9 and TRBJ2-5; unclear D gene. This CDR3 spans 13 amino acids. Trimming removed 1 base from V and 5 bases from J, with 9 bases in between. Per germline, CDR1 SGDLS and CDR2 YYNGEE.

The chain links TRBV2 to TRBJ2-2, with TRBD2 matching 7 bases. CDR3 length equals 15 residues. CDR1 SNHLY and CDR2 FYNNEI come from the germline V gene. The junction had 6 bases not matched to a gene; V was cut back by 2 bases and J by 6 bases. This CDR3 is CASSERWGGPGELFF. CDR3 DNA sequence: TGTGCCAGCAGTGAAAGATGGGGGGGTCCCGGGGAGCTGTTTTTT. The full variable domain, in which reference TRBV2 and TRBJ2-2 provide the parts outside the CDR3, is EPEVTQTPSHQVTQMGQEVILRCVPISNHLYFYWYRQILGQKVEFLVSFYNNEISEKSEIFDDQFSVERPDGSNFTLKIRSTKLEDSAMYFCASSERWGGPGELFFGEGSRLTVL.

J is TRBJ2-7 and V is TRBV6-5; D might be TRBD1 (5 bases). CDR1 and CDR2 from the germline V gene are MNHEY and SVGAGI. The germline V and J ends were trimmed by 5 bases and 2 bases, with 7 bases remaining between them. The CDR3 spans 12 residues. The CDR3 reads CASSQGPYEQYF. The CDR3 bases are TGTGCCAGCAGTCAGGGTCCCTACGAGCAGTACTTC.

The chain joins TRBV28 to TRBJ1-6; 7 bases align to TRBD1. Trimming cost V 5 bases and J 9 bases; bases outside gene matches: 10. The V gene's germline CDR1 is MDHEN and CDR2 SYDVKM. CDR3 length: 15 amino acids. The CDR3: CASSLSRTGPSPLHF. The CDR3 DNA reads as TGTGCCAGCAGTCTATCCCGGACAGGACCTTCACCCCTCCACTTT. Filled out from reference TRBV28 and TRBJ1-6, the complete variable domain reads DVKVTQSSRYLVKRTGEKVFLECVQDMDHENMFWYRQDPGLGLRLIYFSYDVKMKEKGDIPEGYSVSREKKERFSLILESASTNQTSMYLCASSLSRTGPSPLHFGNGTRLTVT.

CDR3 nucleotides: TGTGCCAGCAGTCATAGGACAGCCGGGCAGGGCTACACCTTC. As protein: CASSHRTAGQGYTF. The V and J genes are TRBV2 and TRBJ1-2; possible D gene TRBD1, 6 bases. The V gene lost 5 bases and the J gene lost 8 bases, with 18 bases spanning the gap. The germline CDR1 and CDR2 sequences are SNHLY and FYNNEI. The CDR3 consists of 14 residues.

The CDR3 loop is CASSLARGHEQFF. DNA of the CDR3: TGCGCCAGCAGCTTGGCCAGGGGCCATGAGCAGTTCTTC. The genes are TRBV5-1 and TRBJ2-1, with TRBD1 as a possible D gene (6 bases). Looked up from germline, CDR1 is SGHRS and CDR2 is YFSETQ. The CDR3 runs 13 residues. The V end was cut by 0 bases, the J end by 8 bases, with 9 bases between.

The chain couples TRBV3-1 (or the pseudogene TRBV3-2) to TRBJ2-3; maybe TRBD2 (5 bases). The CDR3 length is 16 residues. Trimming removed 1 base from V and 4 bases from J, with 15 bases in between. Germline lookup yields CDR1 LGHDT and CDR2 YNNKEL (reference sequence). CDR3 amino acids: CASSQGRNSAADTQYF. In DNA, the CDR3 is TGTGCCAGCAGCCAAGGTCGTAATAGCGCAGCAGATACGCAGTATTTT.

The chain is built from TRBV4-1 and TRBJ1-2; tentatively, D is TRBD1 (6 bases). V shed 1 base and J shed 4 bases, with 13 bases lying between them. Germline loops: CDR1 MGHRA, CDR2 YSYEKL. The CDR3 consists of 15 residues. This chain's CDR3 is CASSQVWGQGYGYTF. CDR3 nucleotide sequence: TGCGCCAGCAGCCAAGTTTGGGGGCAGGGCTATGGCTACACCTTC.

The rearrangement uses TRBV5-6 and TRBJ1-2; 9 positions agree with TRBD1. The V and J ends lost 6 bases and 4 bases, in that order; junction bases with no gene match: 4. The CDR3 covers 13 residues. Germline V lookup: CDR1 SGHDT, CDR2 YYEEEE. The CDR3 DNA is TGTGCCAGCAACCAACAGGGGGCCTATGGCTACACCTTC. Translating gives CASNQQGAYGYTF.

The table lists this clone with a count of one. CDR3: CASSPGTVYGYTF. Written as DNA, the CDR3 is TGTGCCAGCAGTCCAGGGACAGTCTATGGCTACACCTTC. This chain uses TRBV6-5 with TRBJ1-2; 7 bases are shared with TRBD1. CDR3 length: 13 amino acids. Germline V CDR1 and CDR2: MNHEY, SVGAGI. V gave up 5 bases and J gave up 4 bases; unmatched junction bases: 4.

The CDR3 protein is CASSPQTGSGYTF. For the CDR3, the DNA is TGTGCCAGCAGCCCACAAACAGGGAGCGGCTACACCTTC. The chain combines TRBV7-9 with TRBJ1-2; a possible D gene is TRBD1 (6 bases). This CDR3 spans 13 amino acids. Germline CDR1 SEHNR, CDR2 FQNEAQ (reference sequence). V lost 5 bases and J lost 8, with 15 bases in between.